Here is one T cell receptor beta chain with its context. These data originate in a study of T cells expressing NK-cell markers. Overall study context: According to the study, TCR beta repertoires originated from sorted CD3+CD56+NKG2C+, CD3+CD56+NKG2C- and CD3+CD56-NKG2C+ T cells. Seven of the eight sequenced donors were HCMV-seropositive; one was seronegative.

The CDR3 contains 16 residues. Germline V gene sequence: CDR1 LGHNA, CDR2 YNFKEQ. It was by 5'RACE template switching with UMIs that TCR beta cDNA was made. No DNA is given; TCRdb re-called the 5' RACE reads and lists each CDR3 protein once. In all, the sample yields roughly 280,000 distinct CDR3 sequences. The sequenced sample was blood T cells: a sorted CD56 or NKG2C T cell subset, CD4+ or CD8+ T cells, or bulk PBMC T cells (not recorded which). The chain joins TRBV4-2 to TRBJ1-2; TCRdb's D call of TRBD1 is untestable without DNA. This TCR derives from a man younger than 30 in good health. CDR3 amino acids: CASSQERGRGLYGYTF.